This T cell receptor (beta chain) comes out of a study of blood T cell repertoires in COVID-19 (dated by TCRdb to 2020 to 2021). Background for the entire study: The collaborator samples originated in the United States, Italy and Spain and spanned the acute and convalescent phases of COVID-19. Nearly every sample came with metadata listing a de-identified subject ID, COVID-19 status, age in years and sex. The samples were drawn from the first 160 participants of the ongoing ImmuneRACE study and from 950 to 1,500 subjects provided by 6 global collaborators. A freely available public database, intended as a resource for researchers studying the immune response to SARS-CoV-2, is where the repertoires were released. Where available, HLA class I and class II types were obtained from metadata supplied by the sample provider rather than from assay-based typing. Deeply sampled blood TCRbeta repertoires from subjects exposed to, actively infected with, or recovered from COVID-19 were included in the dataset. The prospective study material was composed of cDNA or gDNA derived from T cells, B-cell-depleted T cells, or PBMCs.

TCRbeta CDR3 regions were amplified from genomic DNA using the immunoSEQ Assay, a bias-controlled multiplex PCR. For the original study's pipeline: Nucleated cell counts per sample were estimated from amplification of reference gene primers within the assay. To quantify the absolute abundance of each unique TCRbeta CDR3 rearrangement, sequence reads were collapsed and filtered. For each sample, productive Simpson clonality was calculated by taking the square root of Simpson's diversity index across productive rearrangements. Entries here come from immuneACCESS through TCRdb and include only in-frame sequences with V and J called. Some clones fail to appear in such tables; in the studies checked, an unresolved V gene covers under half of the shortfall, and the cause of the remainder is unknown. The DNA was the basis for D and trimming; V, J and clone size are from that table. This sample comprises 150,000 to 160,000 clones, 88% of them detected only once. Roughly 2.2% of the sample is taken by the ten largest.

The collaborating institutions used their own protocols to collect whole blood in K2EDTA tubes. Collaborator samples were shipped for TCRbeta analysis as frozen whole blood, isolated PBMCs, or DNA extracted from either sample type. V loses 4 bases, J loses 2 bases, and the germline ends lie 12 bases apart. Sequences SGHDT (CDR1) and YYEEEE (CDR2) are obtained from the germline V gene. Including cysteine and phenylalanine, the CDR3 has 14 amino acids. CDR3 DNA only is kept here, 42 bases in frame from base 1. In the case of this clone: This clone's antigen is unknown. No much larger clonotype is one base removed from it; base qualities were not supplied.

On the study overall, not on this receptor specifically: The quantity of clinical and demographic metadata differed by source and by participant and was supplied without curation.

The sequencing sample was made of peripheral blood. Recombination joined TRBV5-6 with TRBJ1-2; TRBD1 is possibly the D segment (5 matching bases). The source of this sequence is a woman aged 70 to 79 with acute or convalescent COVID-19. The sequence in DNA is TGTGCCAGCAGCGCAGGGTATTCCAACTATGGCTACACCTTC. This yields the protein CASSAGYSNYGYTF.